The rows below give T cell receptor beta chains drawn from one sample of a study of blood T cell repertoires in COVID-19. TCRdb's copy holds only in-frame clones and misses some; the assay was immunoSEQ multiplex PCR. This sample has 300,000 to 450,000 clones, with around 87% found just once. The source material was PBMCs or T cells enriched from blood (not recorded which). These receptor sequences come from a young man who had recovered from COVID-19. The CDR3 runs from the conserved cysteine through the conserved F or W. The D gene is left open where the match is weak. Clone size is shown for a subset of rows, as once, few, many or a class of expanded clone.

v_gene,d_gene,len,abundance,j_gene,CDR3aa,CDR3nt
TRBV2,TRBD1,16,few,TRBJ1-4,CASSHGQGTANEKLFF,TGTGCCAGCAGCCACGGACAGGGTACAGCTAATGAAAAACTGTTTTTT
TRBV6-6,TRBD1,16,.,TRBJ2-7,CASSRTPGQSYYEQYF,TGTGCCAGCAGTCGAACCCCGGGACAGAGCTACTACGAGCAGTACTTC
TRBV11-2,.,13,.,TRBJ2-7,CASSLERQNEQYF,TGTGCCAGCAGCTTAGAGCGACAAAACGAGCAGTACTTC
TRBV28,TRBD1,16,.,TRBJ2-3,CASSTRQGTITDTQYF,TGTGCCAGCAGTACCCGACAGGGAACTATCACAGATACGCAGTATTTT
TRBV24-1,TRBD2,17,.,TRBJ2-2,CATSDRGGGWNTGELFF,TGTGCCACCAGTGATCGGGGGGGCGGTTGGAACACCGGGGAGCTGTTTTTT
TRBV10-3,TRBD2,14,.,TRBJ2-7,CAISVSAGGDEQYF,TGTGCCATCAGTGTATCGGCGGGAGGGGACGAGCAGTACTTC
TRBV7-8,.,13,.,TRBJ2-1,CASSPTGFNEQFF,TGTGCCAGCAGCCCCACGGGGTTCAATGAGCAGTTCTTC
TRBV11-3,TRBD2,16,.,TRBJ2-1,CASSSLAGGLANEQFF,TGTGCCAGCAGCTCCCTAGCGGGAGGCCTCGCCAATGAGCAGTTCTTC
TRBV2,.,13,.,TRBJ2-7,CASSARALGEQYF,TGTGCCAGCAGTGCGAGGGCTTTGGGCGAGCAGTACTTC
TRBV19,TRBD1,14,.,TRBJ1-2,CASSTGTGNNGYTF,TGTGCCAGTAGTACCGGGACAGGGAACAATGGCTACACCTTC
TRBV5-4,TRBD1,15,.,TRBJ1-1,CASSRQGPGNTEAFF,TGTGCCAGCAGCCGACAGGGCCCGGGGAACACTGAAGCTTTCTTT
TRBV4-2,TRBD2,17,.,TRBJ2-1,CASSQEATGTSPDEQFF,TGTGCCAGCAGCCAAGAAGCGACCGGGACTAGTCCTGATGAGCAGTTCTTC
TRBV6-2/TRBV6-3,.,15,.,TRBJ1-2,CASSYRRGAIYGYTF,TGTGCCAGCAGTTACAGGAGGGGAGCAATCTATGGCTACACCTTC
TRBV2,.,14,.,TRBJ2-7,CASSVEGFGYEQYF,TGTGCCAGCAGTGTGGAGGGATTTGGCTACGAGCAGTACTTC
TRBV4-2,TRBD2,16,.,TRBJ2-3,CASSQDRGLAGEGSYF,TGTGCCAGCAGCCAAGATCGGGGACTAGCGGGAGAGGGGTCGTATTTT
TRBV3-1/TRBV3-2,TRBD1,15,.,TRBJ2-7,CASSPWTGDYYEQYF,TGTGCCAGCAGCCCGTGGACAGGGGACTACTACGAGCAGTACTTC
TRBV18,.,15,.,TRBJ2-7,CASSPRGTSSYEQYF,TGTGCCAGCTCACCCCGGGGTACTAGCTCCTACGAGCAGTACTTC
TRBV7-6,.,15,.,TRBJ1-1,CASSFETRARTEAFF,TGTGCCAGCAGCTTTGAAACTAGGGCAAGGACTGAAGCTTTCTTT
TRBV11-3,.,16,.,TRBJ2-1,CASSSTGSLSRNEQFF,TGTGCCAGCAGCTCCACGGGTTCCCTCTCCCGCAATGAGCAGTTCTTC
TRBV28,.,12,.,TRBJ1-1,CASGTTITEAFF,TGTGCCAGCGGTACTACTATCACTGAAGCTTTCTTT
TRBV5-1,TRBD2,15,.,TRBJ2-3,CASSLEAGGPDTQYF,TGCGCCAGCAGCTTGGAAGCGGGGGGGCCAGATACGCAGTATTTT
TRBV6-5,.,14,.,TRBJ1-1,CASSPRQGNTEAFF,TGTGCCAGCAGTCCTCGGCAGGGGAACACTGAAGCTTTCTTT
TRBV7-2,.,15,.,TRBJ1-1,CASSLDDRSLTKAFF,TGTGCCAGCAGCTTAGACGACAGGAGCCTAACAAAAGCTTTCTTT
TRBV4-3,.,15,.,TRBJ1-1,CASSRGQMGDTEAFF,TGCGCCAGCAGCCGAGGACAGATGGGGGACACTGAAGCTTTCTTT
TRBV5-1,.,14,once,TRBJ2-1,CASSLATGSSEQFF,TGCGCCAGCAGCTTGGCTACAGGGTCCAGTGAGCAGTTCTTC
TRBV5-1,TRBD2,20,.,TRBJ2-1,CASSKRSSGRRGDSYNEQFF,TGCGCCAGCAGCAAGAGGTCTAGCGGGAGAAGGGGAGACTCCTACAATGAGCAGTTCTTC
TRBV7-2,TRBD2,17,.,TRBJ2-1,CASSLAGTSGSNGEQFF,TGTGCCAGCAGCTTAGCTGGGACTAGCGGGAGTAATGGTGAGCAGTTCTTC
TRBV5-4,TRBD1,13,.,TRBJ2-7,CASSTTGGSEQYF,TGTGCCAGCAGCACGACAGGGGGGTCCGAGCAGTACTTC
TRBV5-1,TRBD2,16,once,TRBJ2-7,CASSAIERGPPYEQYF,TGCGCCAGCAGCGCTATAGAGCGGGGCCCACCCTACGAGCAGTACTTC
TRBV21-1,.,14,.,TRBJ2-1,CASSKGGVDNEQFF,TGTGCCAGCAGCAAGGGAGGGGTCGACAATGAGCAGTTCTTC
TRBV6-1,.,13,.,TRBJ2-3,CASSEKLKDTQYF,TGTGCCAGCAGTGAGAAACTCAAGGATACGCAGTATTTT
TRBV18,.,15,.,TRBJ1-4,CASSPGAGTNEKLFF,TGTGCCAGCTCACCTGGGGCCGGAACTAATGAAAAACTGTTTTTT
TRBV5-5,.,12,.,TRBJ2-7,CASSGQLYEQYF,TGTGCCAGCAGCGGACAGCTCTACGAGCAGTACTTC
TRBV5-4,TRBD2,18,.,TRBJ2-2,CASSPGTSGPTNTGELFF,TGTGCCAGCAGCCCAGGGACTAGCGGGCCCACGAACACCGGGGAGCTGTTTTTT
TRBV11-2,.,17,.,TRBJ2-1,CASSLDLFRQSYNEQFF,TGTGCCAGCAGCTTAGATCTCTTCCGACAGTCCTACAATGAGCAGTTCTTC
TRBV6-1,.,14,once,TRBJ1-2,CASSEVDTNYGYTF,TGTGCCAGCAGTGAGGTTGACACCAACTATGGCTACACCTTC
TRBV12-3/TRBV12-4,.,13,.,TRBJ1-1,CASRTGRNTEAFF,TGTGCCAGCAGAACAGGGCGAAACACTGAAGCTTTCTTT
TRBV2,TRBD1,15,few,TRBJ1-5,CASRVDRASNQPQHF,TGTGCCAGCAGGGTGGACAGGGCAAGCAATCAGCCCCAGCATTTT
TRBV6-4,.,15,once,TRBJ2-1,CASSPEYGTYNEQFF,TGTGCCAGCAGCCCCGAGTACGGTACCTACAATGAGCAGTTCTTC
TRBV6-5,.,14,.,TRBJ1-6,CASSLGPDNSPLHF,TGTGCCAGCAGCCTGGGCCCTGATAATTCACCCCTCCACTTT
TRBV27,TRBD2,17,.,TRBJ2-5,CASSYRVTSGLQETQYF,TGTGCCAGCAGCTACAGGGTTACTAGCGGGTTGCAAGAGACCCAGTACTTC